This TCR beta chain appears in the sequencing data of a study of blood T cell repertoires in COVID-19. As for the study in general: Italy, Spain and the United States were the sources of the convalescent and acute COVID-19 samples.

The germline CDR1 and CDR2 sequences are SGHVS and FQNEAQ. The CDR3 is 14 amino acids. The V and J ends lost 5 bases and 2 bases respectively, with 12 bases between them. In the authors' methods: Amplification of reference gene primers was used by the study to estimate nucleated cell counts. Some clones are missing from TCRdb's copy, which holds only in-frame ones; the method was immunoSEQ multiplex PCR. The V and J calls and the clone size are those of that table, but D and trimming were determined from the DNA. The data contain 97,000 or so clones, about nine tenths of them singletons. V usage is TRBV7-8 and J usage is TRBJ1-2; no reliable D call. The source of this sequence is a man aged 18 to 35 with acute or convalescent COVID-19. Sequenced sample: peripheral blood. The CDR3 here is CASSKNGGNYGYTF. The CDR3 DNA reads TGTGCCAGCAGCAAAAATGGAGGGAACTATGGCTACACCTTC. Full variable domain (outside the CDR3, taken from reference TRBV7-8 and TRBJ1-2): GAGVSQSPRYKVAKRGQDVALRCDPISGHVSLFWYQQALGQGPEFLTYFQNEAQLDKSGLPSDRFFAERPEGSVSTLKIQRTQQEDSAVYLCASSKNGGNYGYTFGSGTRLTVV.